These 3 T cell receptor beta chains originate from one sample sequenced in a study of blood T cells in healthy people across ages. The second PCR ran roughly 7 to 11 cycles with a sample-barcoded 5' primer and J-beta primers. From the 5' RACE reads, TCRdb called clonotypes with MiXCR, one entry per CDR3 protein. The table records 950,000 to 1,200,000 distinct CDR3 sequences, around two fifths of them present only once. The source material was blood. The receptors stem from a man aged 18 to 30 in good health.

As for this clonotype: A much larger clone lies one base from this, so it may be a read error. The chain is built from TRBV7-9 and TRBJ1-1, with TRBD1 identical over 7 bases. Germline V gene lookup returns CDR1 SEHNR and CDR2 FQNEAQ (reference sequence). This CDR3 has 15 amino acids. V was clipped by 1 base and J by 1 base; unmatched bases: 3. CDR3 nucleotide sequence: TGTGCCAGCAGCTTAGGGGAGGGGGCGAACACTGAAGCTTTCTTT. Amino acid sequence: CASSLGEGANTEAFF.

A few counts support this clonotype. The CDR3 loop reads CASRTDRGDQPQHF. CDR3 sequence (DNA): TGTGCCAGCAGGACCGACAGGGGAGATCAGCCCCAGCATTTT. The rearrangement links TRBV6-2 or TRBV6-3 to TRBJ1-5, with TRBD1 matching over 8 bases. The CDR3 length is 14 residues. The junction had 6 bases not matched to a gene; V was cut back by 6 bases and J by 5 bases. In germline, CDR1 is MNHEY, CDR2 SVGEGT.

J is TRBJ1-5 and V is TRBV20-1, with a possible D match to TRBD1 (5 bases). This CDR3 contains 13 residues. Germline CDR1 and CDR2: DFQATT and SNEGSKA (reference sequence). The germline V and J ends were trimmed by 5 bases and 5 bases, with 13 bases remaining between them. CDR3 region: CSALRQPDQPQHF. As DNA, the CDR3 is TGCAGTGCTTTAAGACAGCCAGATCAGCCCCAGCATTTT.